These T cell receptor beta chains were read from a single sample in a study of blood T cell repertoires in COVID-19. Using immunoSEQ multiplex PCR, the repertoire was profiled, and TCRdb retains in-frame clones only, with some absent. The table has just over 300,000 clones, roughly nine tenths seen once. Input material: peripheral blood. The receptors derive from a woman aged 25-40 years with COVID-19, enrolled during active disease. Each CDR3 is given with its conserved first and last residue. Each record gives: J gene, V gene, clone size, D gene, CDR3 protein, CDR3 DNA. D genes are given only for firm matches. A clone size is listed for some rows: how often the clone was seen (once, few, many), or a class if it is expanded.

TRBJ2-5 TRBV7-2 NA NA CASSSVLREETQYF TGTGCCAGCAGCTCGGTCCTGCGGGAAGAGACCCAGTACTTC
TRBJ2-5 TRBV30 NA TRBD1 CAWSVRDSAQYF TGTGCCTGGAGTGTACGGGACAGTGCCCAGTACTTC
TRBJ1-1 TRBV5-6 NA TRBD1 CASSINRGRRGNTEAFF TGTGCCAGCAGCATTAACAGGGGGCGACGGGGTAACACTGAAGCTTTCTTT
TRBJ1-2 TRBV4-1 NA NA CASSQVFGANYGYTF TGCGCCAGCAGCCAAGTTTTCGGTGCTAACTATGGCTACACCTTC
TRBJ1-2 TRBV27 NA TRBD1 CASSTMDRVGGYTF TGTGCCAGCAGTACCATGGACAGGGTGGGGGGCTACACCTTC
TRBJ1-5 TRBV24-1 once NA CATSLSRGQPQHF TGTGCCACCAGTCTCTCCAGGGGCCAGCCCCAGCATTTT
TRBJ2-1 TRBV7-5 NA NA CARSRGLAGYNEQFF TGTGCCAGAAGCCGCGGACTAGCAGGCTACAATGAGCAGTTCTTC
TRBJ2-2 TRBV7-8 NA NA CASSLAEGTGELFF TGTGCCAGCAGCTTAGCCGAGGGCACCGGGGAGCTGTTTTTT
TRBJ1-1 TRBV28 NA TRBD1 CASRPGQGKEGTEAFF TGTGCCAGCAGGCCGGGACAGGGGAAGGAGGGCACTGAAGCTTTCTTT
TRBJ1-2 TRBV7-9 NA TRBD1 CASSRGQGDGYTF TGTGCCAGCAGCCGGGGACAGGGTGATGGCTACACCTTC
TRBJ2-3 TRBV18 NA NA CASSPLGQVAVDTQYF TGTGCCAGCTCACCACTCGGTCAAGTAGCGGTAGATACGCAGTATTTT
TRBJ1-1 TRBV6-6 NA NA CASSSGTTNTEAFF TGTGCCAGCAGTTCCGGGACAACTAACACTGAAGCTTTCTTT
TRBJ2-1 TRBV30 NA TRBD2 CAWSDELAGGHNEQFF TGTGCCTGGAGTGACGAACTAGCGGGGGGGCACAATGAGCAGTTCTTC
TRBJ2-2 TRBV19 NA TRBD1 CASRDRGPGGELFF TGTGCCAGTAGGGACAGGGGGCCGGGCGGGGAGCTGTTTTTT
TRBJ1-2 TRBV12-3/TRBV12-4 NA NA CASRYGSGGYTF TGTGCCAGCCGATACGGGTCGGGGGGCTACACCTTC
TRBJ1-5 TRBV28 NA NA CASSGNQPQHF TGTGCCAGCAGCGGGAATCAGCCCCAGCATTTT
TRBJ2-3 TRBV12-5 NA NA CASGLGRGSSVTDTQYF TGTGCTAGTGGTTTGGGACGGGGATCTTCTGTCACAGATACGCAGTATTTT
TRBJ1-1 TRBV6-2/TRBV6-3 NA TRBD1 CASTPGTAEAFF TGTGCCAGCACCCCCGGGACAGCTGAAGCTTTCTTT
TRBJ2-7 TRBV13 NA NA CASSFARQSYEQYF TGTGCCAGCAGCTTCGCCCGACAGTCCTACGAGCAGTACTTC
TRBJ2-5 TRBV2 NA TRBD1 CASSLGTVQETQYF TGTGCCAGCAGCCTAGGGACAGTCCAAGAGACCCAGTACTTC
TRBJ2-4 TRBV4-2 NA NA CASSQVLGAADIQYF TGTGCCAGCAGCCAAGTCTTAGGGGCCGCGGACATTCAGTACTTC
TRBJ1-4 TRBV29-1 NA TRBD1 CSVSGQGREKLFF TGCAGCGTTTCGGGACAGGGAAGAGAAAAACTGTTTTTT
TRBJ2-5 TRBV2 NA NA CASKEGETQYF TGTGCCAGCAAGGAGGGCGAGACCCAGTACTTC
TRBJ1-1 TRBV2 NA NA CASSAGGRNTEAFF TGTGCCAGCAGCGCCGGAGGGAGGAACACTGAAGCTTTCTTT
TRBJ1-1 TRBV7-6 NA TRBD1 CASSFLPGQRNEAFF TGTGCCAGCAGCTTTCTCCCGGGACAGAGAAATGAAGCTTTCTTT
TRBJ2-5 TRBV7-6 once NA CASSLAGRETQYF TGTGCCAGCAGCTTAGCGGGGCGGGAGACCCAGTACTTC
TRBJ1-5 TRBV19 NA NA CASSMAGSLSSNQPQHF TGTGCCAGTAGTATGGCAGGGTCGTTGTCGAGCAATCAGCCCCAGCATTTT
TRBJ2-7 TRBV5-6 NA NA CASSGGANHEQYF TGTGCCAGCAGCGGAGGGGCAAACCACGAGCAGTACTTC
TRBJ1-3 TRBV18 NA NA CASSPRGRMSGNTIYF TGTGCCAGCTCACCGCGTGGCAGGATGTCTGGAAACACCATATATTTT
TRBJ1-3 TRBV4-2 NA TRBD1 CASSPSWDRDVWLSGNTIYF TGTGCCAGCAGCCCGTCCTGGGACAGGGATGTTTGGTTATCTGGAAACACCATATATTTT
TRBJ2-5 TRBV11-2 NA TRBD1 CASSARDRGSQETQYF TGTGCCAGCAGCGCCCGGGACAGGGGATCCCAAGAGACCCAGTACTTC
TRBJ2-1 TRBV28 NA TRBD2 CASSSSGGPLNEQFF TGTGCCAGCAGCTCAAGCGGGGGCCCTTTGAATGAGCAGTTCTTC
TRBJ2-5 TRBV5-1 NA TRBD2 CASSSGLAGGETQYF TGCGCCAGCAGCTCGGGACTAGCGGGGGGAGAGACCCAGTACTTC
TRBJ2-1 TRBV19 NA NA CATNRDMSSYNEQFF TGTGCCACCAACCGGGACATGAGCTCCTACAATGAGCAGTTCTTC
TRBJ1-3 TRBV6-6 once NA CASSLQRNTIYF TGTGCCAGCAGTTTACAGCGAAACACCATATATTTT
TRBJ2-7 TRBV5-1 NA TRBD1 CASSLGDRVPYEQYF TGCGCCAGCAGCCTTGGGGACAGGGTCCCCTACGAGCAGTACTTC
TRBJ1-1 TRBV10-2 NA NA CASSAQRLEAFF TGCGCCAGCAGTGCGCAGAGACTTGAAGCTTTCTTT
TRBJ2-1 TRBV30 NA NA CAWSQPQGFYNEQFF TGTGCCTGGAGTCAACCCCAGGGATTCTACAATGAGCAGTTCTTC
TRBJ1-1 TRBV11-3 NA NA CASSITGFEAFF TGTGCCAGCAGCATTACAGGGTTCGAGGCTTTCTTT
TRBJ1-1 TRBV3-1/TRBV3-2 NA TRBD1 CASSPNTGNRGTEAFF TGTGCCAGCAGCCCGAATACAGGGAACAGGGGCACTGAAGCTTTCTTT
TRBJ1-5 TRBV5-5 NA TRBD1 CASSAGQGEGQPQHF TGTGCCAGCAGCGCGGGACAGGGTGAGGGCCAGCCCCAGCATTTT
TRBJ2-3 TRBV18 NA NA CASSPMATDTQYF TGTGCCAGCTCACCTATGGCCACAGATACGCAGTATTTT
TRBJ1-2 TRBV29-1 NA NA CSVDFNGGYTF TGCAGCGTTGATTTCAACGGGGGCTACACCTTC
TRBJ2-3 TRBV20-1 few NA CSAAQRTTQYF TGCAGTGCTGCCCAGCGGACCACGCAGTATTTT
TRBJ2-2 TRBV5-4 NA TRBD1 CASRRTGGVETGELFF TGTGCCAGCAGACGCACAGGGGGCGTAGAAACCGGGGAGCTGTTTTTT
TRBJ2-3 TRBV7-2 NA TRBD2 CASSLQRGGTDTQYF TGTGCCAGCAGCCTTCAGCGGGGGGGCACAGATACGCAGTATTTT
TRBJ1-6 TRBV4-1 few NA CASSPYPNSPLHF TGCGCCAGCAGCCCCTATCCGAATTCACCCCTCCACTTT
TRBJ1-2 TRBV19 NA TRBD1 CASSTLQTGYNYGYTF TGTGCCAGTAGTACCCTCCAGACAGGGTATAACTATGGCTACACCTTC
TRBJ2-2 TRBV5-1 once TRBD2 CASSPLTSDNTGELFF TGCGCCAGCAGCCCATTGACTAGCGACAACACCGGGGAGCTGTTTTTT
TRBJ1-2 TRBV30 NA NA CAWSPQGGYGYTF TGTGCCTGGAGCCCGCAGGGAGGGTATGGCTACACCTTC
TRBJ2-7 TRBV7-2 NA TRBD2 CASSLAASGGASEQYF TGTGCCAGCAGCTTAGCTGCTAGCGGGGGGGCGAGCGAGCAGTACTTC
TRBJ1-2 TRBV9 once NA CASSGAAGGLGYGYTF TGTGCCAGCAGCGGCGCGGCCGGGGGGCTTGGCTATGGCTACACCTTC
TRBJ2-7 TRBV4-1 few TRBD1 CASSLGTGSEQYF TGCGCCAGCAGCCTAGGGACAGGGAGCGAGCAGTACTTC
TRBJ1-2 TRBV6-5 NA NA CASSYSTATYGYTF TGTGCCAGCAGTTACTCGACAGCGACCTATGGCTACACCTTC
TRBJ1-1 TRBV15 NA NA CATAPWGGTEAFF TGTGCCACCGCCCCCTGGGGGGGAACTGAAGCTTTCTTT
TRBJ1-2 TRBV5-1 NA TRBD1 CASSSTGVYGYTF TGCGCCAGCAGCTCTACAGGGGTCTATGGCTACACCTTC